This TCR beta chain was identified during a study of blood T cells in healthy people across ages. Notes on the study in general: With unsorted PBMCs, a conclusive comparison of naive versus antigen-experienced cells was not possible. Naive T cell percentage and TCR beta diversity correlated strongly.

Germline V gene lookup returns CDR1 DFQATT and CDR2 SNEGSKA (reference sequence). Trimming took 3 bases from V and 9 from J, leaving 18 bases between them. The CDR3 is 13 residues long. A sample-barcoded 5' primer and a J-beta primer mix were used in a second PCR of roughly 6 to 11 cycles. Each of the cDNA molecules was tagged by a template-switch adaptor with 12 random nucleotides. Each CDR3 protein is one row after TCRdb ran MiXCR on the 5' RACE reads. The profile covers 700,000 to 800,000 distinct CDR3 sequences, with more than 40% appearing a single time and around 20% taken by the ten largest. Comments on this clonotype: As yet, its antigen is unknown.

The individuals who served as donors were healthy Caucasians living in Russia, aged about 6 to 100. The sequencing sample was made of blood. The V call is TRBV20-1, the J call TRBJ2-7, with D unclear. The receptor's source is a woman in her sixties or seventies in good health. The CDR3 protein is CSAREGSQARQYF. In DNA form, the CDR3 reads TGCAGTGCTAGGGAAGGATCCCAGGCGAGGCAGTACTTC.